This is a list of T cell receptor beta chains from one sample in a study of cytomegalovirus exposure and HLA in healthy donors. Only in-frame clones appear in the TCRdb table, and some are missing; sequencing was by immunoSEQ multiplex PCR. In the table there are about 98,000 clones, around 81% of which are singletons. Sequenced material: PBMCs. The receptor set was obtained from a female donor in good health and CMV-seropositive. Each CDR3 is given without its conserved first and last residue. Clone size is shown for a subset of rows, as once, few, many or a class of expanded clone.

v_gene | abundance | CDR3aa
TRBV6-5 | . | ASSVLAGSYNEQF
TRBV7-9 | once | SSSPTWYEQY
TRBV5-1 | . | ASSFYGGTEAF
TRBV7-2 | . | ASSLVYRLGGVDQPQH
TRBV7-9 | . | ASSSRGEKLF
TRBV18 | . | ASSPEQGEGYGYT
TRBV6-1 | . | ASRTGQVKETQY
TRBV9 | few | ASSIRDRVDTEAF
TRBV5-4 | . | ASSALRGAGANVLT
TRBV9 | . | ASSEPKGDLNTEAF
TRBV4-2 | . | ASSQDPFTSGLYNEQF
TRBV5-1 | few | ASSFQGQEGEKLF
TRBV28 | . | ASSSRWTGSLYNEQF
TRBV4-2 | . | ASSQDLGGGWETQY
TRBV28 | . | ASSLFGQSNEKLF
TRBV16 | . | ASSQPGQENNEQF
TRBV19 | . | ASSKTGTEETQY
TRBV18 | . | ASSPPTETGQNIQY
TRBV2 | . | ASSELAGGSYEQY
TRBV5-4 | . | ASSLAPLFSYEQY
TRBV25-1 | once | ATSSDRAYSPLH
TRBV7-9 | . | ASSRDISNQPQH
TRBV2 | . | TSSRTRPSTDTQY
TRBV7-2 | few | ASSPLQGSGDTEAF
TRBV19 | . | ASSTVLASEQY
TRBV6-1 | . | ASKREQLTEAF
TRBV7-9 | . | ASSSDRLESNQPQH
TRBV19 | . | ASGDRSSYEQY
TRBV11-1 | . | ASSFADGQGGYT
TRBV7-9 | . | ASSLSSGANTIY
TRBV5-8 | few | ASSRQGTGNTIY
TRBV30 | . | AWSRAGEQF
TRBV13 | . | ASSPTSENTGELF
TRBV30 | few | AWDRGNEQY
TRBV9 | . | ASSPMGQVQRGSEAF
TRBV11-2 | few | ASSLTRGGNTIY